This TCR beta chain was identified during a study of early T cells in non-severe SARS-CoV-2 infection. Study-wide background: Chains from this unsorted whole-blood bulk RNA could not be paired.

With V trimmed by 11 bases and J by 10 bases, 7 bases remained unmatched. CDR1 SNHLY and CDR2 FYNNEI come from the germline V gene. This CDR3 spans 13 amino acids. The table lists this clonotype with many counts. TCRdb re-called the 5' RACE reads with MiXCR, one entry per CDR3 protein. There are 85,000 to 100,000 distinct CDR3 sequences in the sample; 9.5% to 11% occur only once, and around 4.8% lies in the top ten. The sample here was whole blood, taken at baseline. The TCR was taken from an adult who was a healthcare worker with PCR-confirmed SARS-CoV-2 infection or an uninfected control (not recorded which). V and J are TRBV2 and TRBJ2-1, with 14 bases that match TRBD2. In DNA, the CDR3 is TGTGCCGGAGGGACTAGCGGGAGTGGAGAGCAGTTCTTC. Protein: CAGGTSGSGEQFF.